The TCR beta chain under discussion was sequenced for a study of OX40 agonist ivuxolimab in advanced cancers. On this clone: Its specificity is not known.

Assay: immunoSEQ multiplex PCR; the TCRdb copy retains only in-frame clones and omits some. The sample holds 90,000 to 130,000 clones, about 92% seen once. Overall study findings and caveats: Part of the nonresponder group also had normalized T-cell clonal expansion that was low.

The sequencing here drew on CD4+ or CD8+ T cells sorted from blood, taken in a trial of the OX40 agonist ivuxolimab. This TCR was recovered from an adult with an advanced solid tumor such as melanoma, head and neck, liver or kidney cancer.

The CDR3 loop reads CASSASLRDRGLNEQYF. In DNA form, the CDR3 reads TGTGCCAGCAGCGCGTCCCTCCGGGACAGGGGGCTCAACGAGCAGTACTTC. The chain links TRBV5-6 to TRBJ2-7, with TRBD1 matching over 12 bases. Germline loops: CDR1 SGHDT, CDR2 YYEEEE. Germline trimming cut 4 bases from V and 5 bases from J; bases unmatched to any gene: 13. CDR3 size: 17 residues.